These T cell receptor beta chains were read from a single sample in a study of T cells and copy number aberrations in small-cell lung cancer. TCRdb's copy holds only in-frame clones and misses some; the assay was immunoSEQ multiplex PCR. Of 300 to 350 clones in the sample, around four fifths were seen once. The sample comprised tumor tissue. The receptors derive from a woman in her sixties or seventies with small cell lung cancer. Each CDR3 is given with its conserved first and last residue. The D gene is left open where the match is weak.

J gene | D gene | V gene | CDR3 DNA | CDR3 protein
TRBJ2-7 | - | TRBV10-2 | TGCGCCAGCAGTGAGGGGACAGCGGGCTACGAGCAGTACTTC | CASSEGTAGYEQYF
TRBJ2-2 | - | TRBV15 | TGTGCCACCAGCGAGGAGCCAACCCCGAACGGGGAGCTGTTTTTT | CATSEEPTPNGELFF
TRBJ1-1 | - | TRBV7-9 | TGTGCCAGCACCTCTGACAGGATGAACACTGAAGCTTTCTTT | CASTSDRMNTEAFF
TRBJ2-1 | - | TRBV5-1 | TGCGCCAGCAGCGTACCAGGACCACCCCGAGACAATGAGCAGTTCTTC | CASSVPGPPRDNEQFF
TRBJ2-2 | - | TRBV30 | TGTGCCTGGAGCCTTTCGGGCCTCGGAGCGGCCGGGGAGCTGGTTTTT | CAWSLSGLGAAGELVF
TRBJ2-3 | - | TRBV4-1 | TGCGCCAGCAGCCACCTACAGCAGGCTAGCACAGATACGCAGTATTTT | CASSHLQQASTDTQYF
TRBJ2-2 | - | TRBV18 | TGTGCCAGCTCATCAACAGGGACTGCCGGGGAGCTGGTTTTT | CASSSTGTAGELVF
TRBJ2-4 | - | TRBV29-1 | TGCAGCGTTGACAGGTTAGCCAAAAACATTCAGTACTTC | CSVDRLAKNIQYF
TRBJ2-7 | - | TRBV7-9 | TGTGCCAGCACCGACTGGGGCAGGGATCATGAGCAGTACTTC | CASTDWGRDHEQYF
TRBJ2-5 | - | TRBV5-1 | TGCGCCAGCAGCTCCGTCCCGGGACTGATACTCCCGGAGACCCAGTACTTC | CASSSVPGLILPETQYF
TRBJ2-1 | - | TRBV7-2 | TGTGCCAGCAGGTCCATTAGCAAGACCTACAATGAGCAGTTCTTC | CASRSISKTYNEQFF